This is a list of T cell receptor beta chains from one sample in a study of blood T cell repertoires in COVID-19. Generated by immunoSEQ multiplex PCR, the TCRdb table keeps only in-frame clones and is missing some. The sample records 80,000 to 95,000 clones, roughly 71% being singletons. Specimen: peripheral blood. These TCRs come from a woman of 80 years or more with acute or convalescent COVID-19. Both conserved end residues are part of each CDR3. The D gene is left open where the match is weak. Size is stated for part of the rows, as once, few or many counts, or as a class when the clone is expanded.

J | V | D | size | DNA | CDR3
TRBJ1-2 | TRBV28 | TRBD1 | NA | TGTGCCAGCAGGGTTGGACAGGAGTATGGCTACACCTTC | CASRVGQEYGYTF
TRBJ1-1 | TRBV7-2 | NA | NA | TGTGCCAGCAGCTTACGGCCAGGGGCCATGAACACTGAAGCTTTCTTT | CASSLRPGAMNTEAFF
TRBJ1-5 | TRBV11-2 | NA | few | TGTGCCAGCAGCTTAGTGGAGGGACAGCCCCAGCATTTT | CASSLVEGQPQHF
TRBJ2-1 | TRBV5-1 | TRBD2 | NA | TGCGCCAGCAGGACGGGGGGGCAATGGGATGAGCAGTTCTTC | CASRTGGQWDEQFF
TRBJ2-3 | TRBV5-1 | TRBD2 | NA | TGCGCCAGCAGCTTGGGGCTAGCGGGGGGGCGGACAGATACGCAGTATTTT | CASSLGLAGGRTDTQYF
TRBJ1-2 | TRBV2 | NA | few | TGTGCCAGCAGTCGTTCTAGAGCTAACTATGGCTACACCTTC | CASSRSRANYGYTF
TRBJ2-1 | TRBV9 | NA | NA | TGTGCCAGCAGCGTAGAACCCAGCGCCTACAATGAGCAGTTCTTC | CASSVEPSAYNEQFF
TRBJ2-3 | TRBV19 | TRBD2 | NA | TGTGCCAGTAGTAAAAGGGGCGGGAGAGGAGGAATCAGCACAGATACGCAGTATTTT | CASSKRGGRGGISTDTQYF
TRBJ1-3 | TRBV6-5 | TRBD1 | NA | TGTGCCAGCAGCTTTGACAGGGGGCGCGGAAACACCATATATTTT | CASSFDRGRGNTIYF
TRBJ2-2 | TRBV10-2 | NA | NA | TGCGCCAGCACCCTCCCCAGCGATAACACCGGGGAGCTGTTTTTT | CASTLPSDNTGELFF
TRBJ1-5 | TRBV7-8 | NA | NA | TGTGCCAGCAGCTTAGACGGGCAGGGCTTTCAGCCCCAGCATTTT | CASSLDGQGFQPQHF
TRBJ2-3 | TRBV5-6 | TRBD2 | NA | TGTGCCAGCAGCTCGCGCGGGGGGCTTAGGACAGATACGCAGTATTTT | CASSSRGGLRTDTQYF
TRBJ2-7 | TRBV9 | TRBD2 | NA | TGTGCCAGCAGCGTAGAGGTAGCGGGGATCTACGAGCAGTACTTC | CASSVEVAGIYEQYF
TRBJ1-3 | TRBV18 | NA | NA | TGTGCCAGCTCACCACAAGGACAGTCTCACGGAAACACCATATATTTT | CASSPQGQSHGNTIYF
TRBJ2-3 | TRBV10-2 | TRBD2 | NA | TGCGCCGCAGGACTAGCCGCAGATACGCAGTATTTT | CAAGLAADTQYF
TRBJ1-5 | TRBV6-6 | TRBD1 | NA | TGTGCCAGCTCACCGACAGGGGGAAGAGGAAATCAGCCCCAGCATTTT | CASSPTGGRGNQPQHF
TRBJ1-5 | TRBV24-1 | NA | NA | TGTGCCACCAGCTCCAATCAGCCCCAGCATTTT | CATSSNQPQHF
TRBJ1-1 | TRBV6-5 | NA | NA | TGTGCCAGCAGTACGGACAGACGGAACACTGAAGCTTTCTTT | CASSTDRRNTEAFF
TRBJ2-3 | TRBV10-3 | TRBD2 | NA | TGTGCCATCAGTGAGTCATGGACTAGCGGGGGGGCGAGCACAGATACGCAGTATTTT | CAISESWTSGGASTDTQYF
TRBJ2-1 | TRBV6-2/TRBV6-3 | TRBD1 | NA | TGTGCCAGCAGCACCACCGGGACAGGGACCTACAATGAGCAGTTCTTC | CASSTTGTGTYNEQFF
TRBJ2-7 | TRBV3-1/TRBV3-2 | NA | many | TGTGCCAGCAGCCCTTTTACTCCGGGAGCCGAGCAGTACTTC | CASSPFTPGAEQYF
TRBJ1-3 | TRBV15 | NA | NA | TGTGCCACCAGCAGAGTGTCCCAGGGCTACGAAAACACCATATATTTT | CATSRVSQGYENTIYF
TRBJ1-3 | TRBV7-2 | TRBD1 | NA | TGTGCCAGCAGCTTAGAGGCAGGGGGGGGAAACACCATATATTTT | CASSLEAGGGNTIYF
TRBJ1-1 | TRBV9 | NA | NA | TGTGCCAGCAGCGTGGGACATACGAACACTGAAGCTTTCTTT | CASSVGHTNTEAFF
TRBJ1-6 | TRBV11-2 | TRBD1 | NA | TGTGCCAGCAGTTCGGACAGGGGATCTTCACCCCTCCACTTT | CASSSDRGSSPLHF
TRBJ2-7 | TRBV4-3 | TRBD1 | NA | TGCGCCAGCAGCCAAGAAAGGCAGGGGGACTACGAGCAGTACTTC | CASSQERQGDYEQYF
TRBJ1-2 | TRBV6-2/TRBV6-3 | NA | NA | TGTGCCAGCAGTTCAGACAGAGACTATGGCTACACCTTC | CASSSDRDYGYTF
TRBJ1-1 | TRBV11-2 | NA | NA | TGTGCCAGCAGCACGCGGAGGGAGAACACTGAAGCTTTCTTT | CASSTRRENTEAFF